This T cell receptor (beta chain) is from a study of PD-1 blockade in classical Hodgkin lymphoma. This clone showed up just a few times. Sequenced by immunoSEQ multiplex PCR; TCRdb stores in-frame clones only, minus some. The data contain tens of thousands of clones, approximately 82% of them singletons. This CDR3 has 14 amino acids. Trimming took off 4 bases at V and 0 bases at J, with 7 bases between the two ends. Germline-derived CDR1 and CDR2 are SGDLS and YYNGEE. All trial patients relapsed after autologous stem cell transplantation. The receptor was derived from a human donor with classical Hodgkin lymphoma. The material sequenced was peripheral blood mononuclear cells (PBMCs), taken before the second cycle of nivolumab. The chain uses TRBV9 and TRBJ2-2; D remains ambiguous. CDR3 in amino acids: CASSRDPNTGELFF. The CDR3 DNA is TGTGCCAGCAGCAGGGATCCGAACACCGGGGAGCTGTTTTTT.